The clone carrying this T cell receptor beta chain was detected only once. Regions amplified from RNA transcripts were the TCR beta CDR3 regions. First-round RT-PCR targeting the TCR CDR3 was performed with the HTBI primer set. TCRdb re-called the multiplex PCR reads through MiXCR, storing one row per CDR3 protein. The data show approximately 600,000 distinct CDR3 sequences, 14% seen once. This sample was taken from a study of T cells in Graves' hyperthyroidism and ophthalmopathy. The CDR3 totals 17 residues. Germline V lookup: CDR1 SGHTA, CDR2 FQGTGA. V lost 4 bases and J lost 5; bases outside the gene matches: 6.

This receptor was taken from a woman aged 18-29 years with Graves' ophthalmopathy. The chain employs TRBV7-3 and TRBJ2-1, with 15 positions matching TRBD2. The sample consisted of blood. This CDR3 reads CASSWTSGRATNNEQFF. CDR3 in DNA: TGTGCCAGCAGCTGGACTAGCGGGAGGGCCACGAACAATGAGCAGTTCTTC.